This T cell receptor (beta chain) was captured by sequencing in a study of blood T cell repertoires in COVID-19. Libraries were prepared by immunoSEQ multiplex PCR; TCRdb keeps only in-frame clonotypes and omits some of them. The sample lists about 360,000 clones; more than 70% were seen once. In germline, CDR1 is MNHEY, CDR2 SVGAGI. V lost 2 bases to trimming and J lost 8 bases, with 21 bases between them. This CDR3 is 16 amino acids long. Sequencing was done on a sample of PBMCs or T cells enriched from blood (not recorded which). The gene calls are TRBV6-5 and TRBJ1-2, with D perhaps matching TRBD1 (5 bases). The source of this sequence is a man aged 35 to 55 in a cohort exposed to, infected with or recovered from COVID-19 (not recorded which). CDR3 nucleotides: TGTGCCAGCAGTTACCAAGTAGAGGGACTTGTTGGAGGCTACACCTTC. This translates into CASSYQVEGLVGGYTF.